The subject of this entry is one T cell receptor (beta chain). The record originates from a study of blood T cell repertoires in COVID-19. At the level of the study: Material from acute and convalescent COVID-19 was sourced from the United States, Italy and Spain.

CDR1 is SGHTA, CDR2 FQGNSA, per germline. V was clipped by 1 base and J by 5 bases, with 14 bases between them. The CDR3 runs 15 residues. The authors' processing: It was from reference gene primer amplification that nucleated cell counts were estimated. Profiled with immunoSEQ multiplex PCR; TCRdb holds only in-frame clones, not every one. For V, J and clone size, that table is used; D and trimming come from the DNA. The data hold 200,000 to 250,000 clones, with 75% to 90% observed a single time. The V gene is TRBV7-2, the J gene TRBJ2-5, with a possible D match to TRBD1 (5 bases). Sequencing used PBMCs or T cells enriched from blood (not recorded which). The origin of this receptor is a woman aged 25-40 years who had recovered from COVID-19. CDR3: CASSLGGRKDETQYF. Written as DNA, the CDR3 is TGTGCCAGCAGCTTAGGGGGCAGAAAGGACGAGACCCAGTACTTC.